The entry below gives a single T cell receptor beta chain sequence along with its context. Its antigen is currently unknown. Some clones are missing from TCRdb's copy, which holds only in-frame ones; the method was immunoSEQ multiplex PCR. The table has around 1 million clones, about three quarters seen once; the top ten hold about 1.5%. CDR1 is SNHLY, CDR2 FYNNEI, per germline. J gave up 2 bases and V 7 bases, and 7 bases lay outside the gene matches. This CDR3 region has 14 residues. This record belongs to a study of shared clonotypes between healthy human individuals. Whole-study findings and limits: It was only blood that was sampled, and tissue repertoires likely differ. Despite large depth, sorted-subset datasets appeared incompletely sequenced.

The sample taken for sequencing was memory CD4+ T cells sorted from blood. Subset here: CD45RA-negative fraction. The sequence came from a man younger than 35 in good health. The rearrangement links TRBV2 to TRBJ2-7; TRBD1 matches at 8 bases. The CDR3 here is CASTPGTGAYEQYF. CDR3 coding DNA: TGTGCCAGCACCCCGGGGACAGGAGCCTACGAGCAGTACTTC.